The source of this T cell receptor beta chain is a study of T cell responses to AZD1222 COVID-19 vaccine. Turning to this clone: Its antigen is undetermined.

The CDR3 runs 14 residues. The V gene end was trimmed by 10 bases and the J gene end by 7 bases; junction bases not matched to a gene: 12. Per germline, CDR1 LNHDA and CDR2 SQIVND (reference sequence). TCRdb's copy holds only in-frame clones and misses some; the assay was immunoSEQ multiplex PCR. Among tens of thousands of clones listed, about 88% were seen once. The study pooled second doses at about 4 or about 12 weeks. General observations from the study: Repertoire samples came only from after the peak T cell response. Clonal diversity was possibly underestimated; the donors were predominantly white British and more often female.

Material: peripheral blood, obtained 28 days after the second AZD1222 dose. The V call is TRBV19, the J call TRBJ2-7, with TRBD1 matching over 11 bases. The sequence came from an adult who received the AZD1222 COVID-19 vaccine. CDR3 residues: CATGSRTGGDEQYF. In nucleotides, the CDR3 is TGTGCCACCGGATCGAGGACAGGGGGCGATGAGCAGTACTTC.